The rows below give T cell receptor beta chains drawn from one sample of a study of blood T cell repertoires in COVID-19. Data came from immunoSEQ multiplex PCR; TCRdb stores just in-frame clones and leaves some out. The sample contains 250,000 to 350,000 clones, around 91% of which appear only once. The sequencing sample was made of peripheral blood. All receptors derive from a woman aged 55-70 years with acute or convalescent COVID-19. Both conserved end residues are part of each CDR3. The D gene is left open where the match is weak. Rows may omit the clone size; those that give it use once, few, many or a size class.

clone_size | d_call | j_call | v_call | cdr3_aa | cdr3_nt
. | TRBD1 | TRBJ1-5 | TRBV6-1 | CASSEGTGVQPQHF | TGTGCCAGCAGTGAAGGGACAGGGGTCCAGCCCCAGCATTTT
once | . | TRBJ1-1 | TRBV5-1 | CATRDTNTEAFF | TGCGCCACCCGGGACACTAACACTGAAGCTTTCTTT
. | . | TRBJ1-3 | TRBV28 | CASRAGSSGNTIYF | TGTGCCAGCAGGGCAGGCAGCTCTGGAAACACCATATATTTT
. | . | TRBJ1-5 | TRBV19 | CASTKRRVDDQPQHF | TGTGCCAGTACCAAACGGAGGGTAGATGATCAGCCCCAGCATTTT
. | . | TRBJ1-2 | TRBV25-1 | CASSEQGSGNYGYTF | TGTGCCAGCAGCGAACAGGGCTCCGGGAACTATGGCTACACCTTC
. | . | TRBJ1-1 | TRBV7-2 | CASSLQGYNTEAFF | TGTGCCAGCAGCTTACAGGGGTACAACACTGAAGCTTTCTTT
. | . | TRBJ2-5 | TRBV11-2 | CASSLVGFQETQYF | TGTGCCAGCAGCTTAGTCGGTTTCCAAGAGACCCAGTACTTC
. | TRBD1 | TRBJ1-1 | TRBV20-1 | CSASLGTVTEAFF | TGCAGTGCTAGTCTTGGGACAGTCACTGAAGCTTTCTTT
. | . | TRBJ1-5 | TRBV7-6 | CASSLDGGSNQPQHF | TGTGCCAGCAGCTTAGACGGAGGCTCAAATCAGCCCCAGCATTTT
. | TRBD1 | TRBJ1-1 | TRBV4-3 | CASRLQGENTEAFF | TGCGCCAGCAGACTACAGGGGGAGAACACTGAAGCTTTCTTT
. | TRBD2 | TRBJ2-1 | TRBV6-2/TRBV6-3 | CASSWGGDEQFF | TGTGCCAGCAGTTGGGGAGGGGACGAGCAGTTCTTC
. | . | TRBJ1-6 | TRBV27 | CASSERRRSPLHF | TGTGCCAGCAGCGAGAGGCGGCGGTCACCCCTCCACTTT
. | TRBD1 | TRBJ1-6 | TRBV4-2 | CASSQDSWTGTSPLHF | TGTGCCAGCAGCCAAGATAGTTGGACAGGGACTTCACCCCTCCACTTT
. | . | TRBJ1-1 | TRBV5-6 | CASSPTGVNTEAFF | TGTGCCAGCAGCCCGACAGGAGTAAACACTGAAGCTTTCTTT
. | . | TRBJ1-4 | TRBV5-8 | CASSSAQGNNEKLFF | TGTGCCAGCAGCTCAGCGCAGGGGAATAATGAAAAACTGTTTTTT
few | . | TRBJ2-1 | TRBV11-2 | CASSLYAGTLLDEQFF | TGTGCCAGCAGCTTATATGCGGGGACCTTGCTAGATGAGCAGTTCTTC
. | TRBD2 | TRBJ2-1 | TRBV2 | CASRPLAGGSNEQFF | TGTGCCAGCAGACCACTAGCGGGAGGGTCAAATGAGCAGTTCTTC